The 13 T cell receptor beta chains reported below all come from one sample, sequenced in a study of Tregs in tolerant kidney transplant recipients. Assay used: immunoSEQ multiplex PCR; TCRdb lists only in-frame clones, some missing. Of roughly 80,000 clones in the sample, about 98% were seen once. The sample in question was CD4+ T cells from blood, obtained before the transplant. All receptors derive from a human donor who received a combined kidney and bone marrow transplant.

CDR3 in amino acids: CASSPRLAGGNEQFF. CDR3 bases: TGTGCCAGCAGCCCCAGACTAGCGGGAGGGAATGAGCAGTTCTTC. The chain couples TRBV7-9 to TRBJ2-1; 14 nucleotides agree with TRBD2. Germline trimming cut 5 bases from V and 7 bases from J; bases unmatched to any gene: 4. The CDR3 is made up of 15 amino acids. Germline assignment: CDR1 SEHNR and CDR2 FQNEAQ (reference sequence).

The sample holds one count of this clone. The CDR3 protein is CSARTGTMNTEAFF. Here the CDR3 DNA reads TGCAGCGCTAGGACAGGGACCATGAACACTGAAGCTTTCTTT. This sequence joins TRBV29-1 and TRBJ1-1; 8 nucleotides align to TRBD1. The CDR3 spans 14 residues. Per germline, CDR1 SQVTM and CDR2 ANQGSEA. J was trimmed by 0 bases and V by 7 bases; bases with no gene match: 7.

This sequence joins TRBV19 and TRBJ1-3; D gene ambiguous. Germline V CDR1 and CDR2: LNHDA, SQIVND (reference sequence). The V end was cut by 3 bases, the J end by 3 bases, with 12 bases between. This CDR3 contains 15 residues. CDR3 residues: CASSISGRGGNTIYF. The CDR3 DNA reads TGTGCCAGTAGTATCAGTGGGAGAGGTGGAAACACCATATATTTT.

The gene calls are TRBV28 and TRBJ1-4; 9 nucleotides agree with TRBD1. V trimming: 3 bases; J trimming: 7 bases; junction bases outside the gene matches: 6. Germline-derived CDR1 and CDR2 are MDHEN and SYDVKM. This CDR3 has 15 amino acids. CDR3 DNA sequence: TGTGCCAGCAGTTTTCAATTGGACAGGGGTGAAAAACTGTTTTTT. Translating it yields CASSFQLDRGEKLFF.

The V and J genes are TRBV11-3 and TRBJ2-3, with TRBD2 as a possible D gene (6 bases). Germline V CDR1 and CDR2: SGHNT, YENEEA. CDR3 length equals 14 residues. The germline V and J ends were trimmed by 5 bases and 5 bases, with 14 bases remaining between them. This CDR3 reads CASSPLARVDTQYF. The CDR3 DNA is TGTGCCAGCAGCCCGCTAGCGAGAGTAGATACGCAGTATTTT.

The chain uses TRBV10-3 and TRBJ1-5; 8 bases map to TRBD1. Trimming cost V 2 bases and J 4 bases; bases outside gene matches: 7. The CDR3 covers 16 residues. Germline V lookup: CDR1 ENHRY, CDR2 SYGVKD. The CDR3 DNA is TGTGCCATCAGTGAGAGACAGGGGCTGGGTAATCAGCCCCAGCATTTT. Translated: CAISERQGLGNQPQHF.

The chain couples TRBV5-5 to TRBJ2-7, with TRBD2 identical over 10 bases. There are 17 residues in the CDR3. The V and J ends lost 0 bases and 1 base, in that order; junction bases with no gene match: 7. The germline gives CDR1 SGHKS, CDR2 YYEKEE (reference sequence). CDR3 region: CASSLGPLAGASYEQYF. The CDR3 nucleotides are TGTGCCAGCAGCTTGGGGCCCCTAGCGGGGGCTTCCTACGAGCAGTACTTC.

This clone was found once. The genes are TRBV6-1 and TRBJ1-2; TRBD1 matches at 12 bases. V lost 4 bases to trimming and J lost 8 bases; unmatched junction nucleotides: 5. The germline gives CDR1 MNHNS, CDR2 SASEGT. This CDR3 comprises 14 residues. The CDR3 is CASSGGQGARGYTF. The CDR3 region has the DNA TGTGCCAGCAGTGGGGGACAGGGGGCGCGGGGCTACACCTTC.

This chain connects TRBV4-1 to TRBJ2-4; D may be TRBD2 (6 bases). CDR3 length: 13 amino acids. The V and J ends lost 6 bases and 5 bases respectively, with 11 bases between them. CDR1 and CDR2 (germline): MGHRA, YSYEKL. DNA of the CDR3: TGCGCCAGCAGAGGTACGGGGGAAAACATTCAGTACTTC. It translates to CASRGTGENIQYF.

This chain joins TRBV6-6 and TRBJ2-5; 10 nucleotides align to TRBD2. This CDR3 is 15 amino acids long. Losses at the gene ends were 6 bases for V and 0 bases for J; bases not matched to a gene: 4. Germline V gene sequence: CDR1 MNHNY, CDR2 SVGAGI (reference sequence). The CDR3 DNA follows: TGTGCCAGCAGGGGACTAGCGCGGTACCAAGAGACCCAGTACTTC. Encoded protein: CASRGLARYQETQYF.

This clone was observed a single time. The chain links TRBV11-2 to TRBJ1-1; no clear D gene. This CDR3 spans 15 amino acids. The V and J ends lost 5 bases and 4 bases respectively, with 17 bases between them. The germline V gene encodes CDR1 SGHAT and CDR2 FQNNGV. The CDR3 reads CASSHRVGRSTEAFF. The CDR3 nucleotides read TGTGCCAGCAGCCACCGGGTGGGGAGAAGCACTGAAGCTTTCTTT.

CDR3 sequence: CASSVGTGTREFTGELFF. Written as DNA, the CDR3 is TGTGCCAGCAGCGTAGGGACCGGGACTAGGGAATTCACCGGGGAGCTGTTTTTT. This chain connects TRBV9 to TRBJ2-2, with TRBD2 matching over 8 bases. Germline trimming cut 0 bases from V and 4 bases from J; bases unmatched to any gene: 11. Germline V gene sequence: CDR1 SGDLS, CDR2 YYNGEE. The CDR3 is 18 amino acids.

The chain carries TRBV4-2 and TRBJ1-5; D gene unclear. Germline assignment: CDR1 LGHNA and CDR2 YNFKEQ. The CDR3 totals 14 residues. Trimming took 3 bases from V and 5 from J, leaving 11 bases between them. The CDR3 is CASSHQGQDQPQHF. Written as DNA, the CDR3 is TGTGCCAGCAGCCACCAAGGTCAGGATCAGCCCCAGCATTTT.